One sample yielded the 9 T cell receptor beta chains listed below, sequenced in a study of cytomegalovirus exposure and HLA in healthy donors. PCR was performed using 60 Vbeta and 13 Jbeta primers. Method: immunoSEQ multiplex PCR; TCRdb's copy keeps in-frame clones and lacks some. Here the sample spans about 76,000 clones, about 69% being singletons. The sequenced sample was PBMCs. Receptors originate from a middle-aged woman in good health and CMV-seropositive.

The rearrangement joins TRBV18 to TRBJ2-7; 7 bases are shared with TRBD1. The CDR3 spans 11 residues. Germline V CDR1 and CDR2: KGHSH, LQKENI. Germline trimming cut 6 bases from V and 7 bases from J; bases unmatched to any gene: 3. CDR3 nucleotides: TGTGCCAGCTCGACAGGGCGAGAGCAGTACTTC. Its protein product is CASSTGREQYF.

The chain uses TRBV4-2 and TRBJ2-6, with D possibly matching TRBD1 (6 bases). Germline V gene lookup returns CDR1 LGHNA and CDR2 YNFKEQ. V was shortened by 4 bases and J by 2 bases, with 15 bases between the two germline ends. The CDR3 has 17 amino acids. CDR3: CASSLSNQGPGANVLTF. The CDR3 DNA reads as TGTGCCAGCAGCCTGTCTAATCAGGGGCCTGGGGCCAACGTCCTGACTTTC.

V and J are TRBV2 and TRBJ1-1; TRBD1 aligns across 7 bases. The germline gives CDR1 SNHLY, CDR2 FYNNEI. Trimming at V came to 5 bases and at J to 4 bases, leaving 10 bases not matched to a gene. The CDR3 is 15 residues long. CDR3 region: CASSLKAGGLTEAFF. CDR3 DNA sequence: TGTGCCAGCAGTCTTAAGGCAGGGGGACTCACTGAAGCTTTCTTT.

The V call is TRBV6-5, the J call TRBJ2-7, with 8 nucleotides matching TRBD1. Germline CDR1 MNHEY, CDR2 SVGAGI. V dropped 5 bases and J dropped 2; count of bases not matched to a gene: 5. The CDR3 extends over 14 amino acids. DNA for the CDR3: TGTGCCAGCAGTAGACCAGGGGGCCCCTACGAGCAGTACTTC. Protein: CASSRPGGPYEQYF.

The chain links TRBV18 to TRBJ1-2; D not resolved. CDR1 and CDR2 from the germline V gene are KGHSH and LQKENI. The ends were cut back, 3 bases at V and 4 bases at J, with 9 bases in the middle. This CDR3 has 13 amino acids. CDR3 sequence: CASSPGGSYGYTF. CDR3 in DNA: TGTGCCAGCTCACCGGGAGGATCCTATGGCTACACCTTC. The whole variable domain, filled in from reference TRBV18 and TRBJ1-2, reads NAGVMQNPRHLVRRRGQEARLRCSPMKGHSHVYWYRQLPEEGLKFMVYLQKENIIDESGMPKERFSAEFPKEGPSILRIQQVVRGDSAAYFCASSPGGSYGYTFGSGTRLTVV.

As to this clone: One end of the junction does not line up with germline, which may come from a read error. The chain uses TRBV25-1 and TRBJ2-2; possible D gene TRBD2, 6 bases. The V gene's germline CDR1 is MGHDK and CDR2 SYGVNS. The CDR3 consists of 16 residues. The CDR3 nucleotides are TGTGCCAGCAGCGAATCGGCCGTTCGGGGGACCGGGGAGCTGTTTTTT. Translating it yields CASSESAVRGTGELFF. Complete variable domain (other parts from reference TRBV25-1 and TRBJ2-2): EADIYQTPRYLVIGTGKKITLECSQTMGHDKMYWYQQDPGMELHLIHYSYGVNSTEKGDLSSESTVSRIRTEHFPLTLESARPSHTSQYLCASSESAVRGTGELFFGEGSRLTVL.

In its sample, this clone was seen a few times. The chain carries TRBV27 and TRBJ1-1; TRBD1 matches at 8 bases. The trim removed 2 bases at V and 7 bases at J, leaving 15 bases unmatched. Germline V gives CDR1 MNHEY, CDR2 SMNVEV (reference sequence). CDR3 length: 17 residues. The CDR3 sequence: CASSLGPPAGTGSEAFF. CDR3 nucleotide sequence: TGTGCCAGCAGTTTAGGTCCCCCCGCCGGGACAGGAAGTGAAGCTTTCTTT.

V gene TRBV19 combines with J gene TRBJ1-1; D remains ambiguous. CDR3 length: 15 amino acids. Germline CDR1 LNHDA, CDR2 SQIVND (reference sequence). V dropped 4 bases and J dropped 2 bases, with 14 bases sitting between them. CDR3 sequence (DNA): TGTGCCAGTAGTAACGGAGGATCAATAAACACTGAAGCTTTCTTT. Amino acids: CASSNGGSINTEAFF.

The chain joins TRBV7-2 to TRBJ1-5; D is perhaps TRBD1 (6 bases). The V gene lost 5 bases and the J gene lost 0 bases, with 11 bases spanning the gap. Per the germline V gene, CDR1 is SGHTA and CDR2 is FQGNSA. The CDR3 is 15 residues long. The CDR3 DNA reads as TGTGCCAGCAGCAGGACAGCCTATAGCAATCAGCCCCAGCATTTT. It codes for CASSRTAYSNQPQHF.